Listed below are T cell receptor beta chains from one sample, sequenced in a study of T cell changes during pregnancy in multiple sclerosis. Some clones are missing from TCRdb's copy, which holds only in-frame ones; the method was immunoSEQ multiplex PCR. The sample has 99,000 or so clones, about 93% seen once. The sequences come from peripheral blood, collected after pregnancy. These receptors were obtained from a female donor with multiple sclerosis, enrolled in a pregnancy study. Both conserved end residues are part of each CDR3. Fields, in order: J gene, clone size, V gene, D gene, CDR3 DNA, CDR3 protein. The D gene is left open where the match is weak. Size values are once, few and many counts, or a class for expanded clones, and some rows have none.

TRBJ2-3	NA	TRBV2	NA	TGTGCCAGTACGACAGATTTAACAGATACGCAGTATTTT	CASTTDLTDTQYF
TRBJ2-3	NA	TRBV4-1	NA	TGCGCCAGCAGCCAACTTCCCGGGAGCGTAGGGACAGATACGCAGTATTTT	CASSQLPGSVGTDTQYF
TRBJ2-2	once	TRBV4-2	TRBD1	TGTGCCAGCAGCTACGGACAGGGCGGTTCGGCCGGGGAGCTGTTTTTT	CASSYGQGGSAGELFF
TRBJ1-1	NA	TRBV6-5	NA	TGTGCCAGCAGTTACTCATTCCCCCTCGACACTGAAGCTTTCTTT	CASSYSFPLDTEAFF
TRBJ2-3	NA	TRBV2	TRBD2	TGTGCCAGTTTAGCGGGAGCGAAGGGCACAGATACGCAGTATTTT	CASLAGAKGTDTQYF
TRBJ1-5	NA	TRBV19	TRBD1	TGTGCCAGTAGTATGGGAACAGGGGAGAATCAGCCCCAGCATTTT	CASSMGTGENQPQHF
TRBJ2-7	NA	TRBV4-1	TRBD2	TGCGCCAGCAGCCAACTAGCGGGAGGCCACCCTGGGTACGAGCAGTACTTC	CASSQLAGGHPGYEQYF
TRBJ2-3	NA	TRBV9	TRBD2	TGTGCCAGCAGCGCCCGACTAGCGGGAGGAGGGGGTAGCACAGATACGCAGTATTTT	CASSARLAGGGGSTDTQYF
TRBJ2-1	once	TRBV28	NA	TGTGCCACCATTTGGCAAGGACTGCGACTCAGTGAGCAGTTCTTC	CATIWQGLRLSEQFF
TRBJ1-5	once	TRBV9	TRBD1	TGTGCCAGCAGCCCCCAGGGGGCAAAGCCCCAGCATTTT	CASSPQGAKPQHF
TRBJ2-7	NA	TRBV7-9	TRBD2	TGTGCCAGCAGCCCCGGCGTTGGTAGCGGGAGCTCCTACGAGCAGTACTTC	CASSPGVGSGSSYEQYF
TRBJ2-7	NA	TRBV7-9	TRBD1	TGTGCCAGCAGCCTTAGACAGGGTCCCTACGAGCAGTACTTC	CASSLRQGPYEQYF
TRBJ1-1	NA	TRBV5-5	NA	TGTGCCACCAGAACGTCTAGCACTGAAGCTTTCTTT	CATRTSSTEAFF
TRBJ2-7	NA	TRBV28	TRBD2	TGTGCCAGCAGTCCCCGTGGCGGGAGCAACGACGAGCAGTACTTC	CASSPRGGSNDEQYF
TRBJ1-2	NA	TRBV27	TRBD1	TGTGCCAGCAGTAATTCGGGACAGGGTAGGATCTATGGCTACACCTTC	CASSNSGQGRIYGYTF
TRBJ1-1	NA	TRBV13	TRBD1	TGTGCCAGCAGCTTTAGGACAGGGGTGATAAACACTGAAGCTTTCTTT	CASSFRTGVINTEAFF
TRBJ2-1	NA	TRBV7-2	TRBD2	TGTGCCAGCAGCTTACCATTTAGCGGGAGGGCCTACAATGAGCAGTTCTTC	CASSLPFSGRAYNEQFF
TRBJ2-2	NA	TRBV4-1	NA	TGCGCCAGCAGCCAAGAGTTGGGGGGTGGCACTACCGGGGAGCTGTTTTTT	CASSQELGGGTTGELFF
TRBJ1-1	NA	TRBV7-2	NA	TGTGCCAGCAGCCCTAGGAGGGGGAACACTGAAGCTTTCTTT	CASSPRRGNTEAFF
TRBJ2-6	NA	TRBV28	TRBD1	TGTGCCAGCAGTTGGGGGACAGGGGCCTCTGGGGCCAACGTCCTGACTTTC	CASSWGTGASGANVLTF
TRBJ1-3	NA	TRBV18	NA	TGTGCCAGCTCACCAGTCATAGGCAGGCCTTCTGGAAACACCATATATTTT	CASSPVIGRPSGNTIYF
TRBJ2-3	NA	TRBV19	NA	TGTGCCACCAAGACTGGGGCCGCAGATACGCAGTATTTT	CATKTGAADTQYF
TRBJ2-1	NA	TRBV11-2	NA	TGTGCCAGCAGCTTACGCCGATCTAACAGAGTCGAAATCCACAATGAGCAGTTCTTC	CASSLRRSNRVEIHNEQFF
TRBJ2-7	NA	TRBV7-6	NA	TGTGCCAGCAGCCGAGGGATTGAGTCCTACGAGCAGTACTTC	CASSRGIESYEQYF
TRBJ1-1	NA	TRBV13	TRBD1	TGTGCCAGCAGTTTCAGGGGGCGCGGGAACACTGAAGCTTTCTTT	CASSFRGRGNTEAFF
TRBJ2-7	NA	TRBV2	TRBD2	TGTGCCAGCAGCCCAAGCGGGACTAGGGCCTACGAGCAGTACTTC	CASSPSGTRAYEQYF
TRBJ1-2	NA	TRBV27	TRBD1	TGTGCCAGCCGGACAGGGAGCTATGGCTACACCTTC	CASRTGSYGYTF
TRBJ1-3	NA	TRBV28	TRBD1	TGTGCCAGCAGGACTATGGGACAGAAAAACACCATATATTTT	CASRTMGQKNTIYF
TRBJ1-4	NA	TRBV15	TRBD1	TGTGCCACCAGCTTACAAGGACAGGAGGGGGAAAAACTGTTTTTT	CATSLQGQEGEKLFF
TRBJ2-2	NA	TRBV30	TRBD2	TGTGCCTGGGCGAGGGGACTAGCGGGAGTGGGGACCGGGGAGCTGTTTTTT	CAWARGLAGVGTGELFF
TRBJ2-7	NA	TRBV4-1	TRBD1	TGCGCCAGCAGCCAACGGACAGGCGGATCGTACGAGCAGTACTTC	CASSQRTGGSYEQYF
TRBJ2-7	once	TRBV5-1	NA	TGCGCCAGCGGACGGGATACCTACGAGCAGTACTTC	CASGRDTYEQYF
TRBJ2-1	few	TRBV19	NA	TGTGCCAGTAGTATAGTTGCGGTCTCCTACAATGAGCAGTTCTTC	CASSIVAVSYNEQFF
TRBJ2-1	NA	TRBV7-9	NA	TGTGCCAGCAGCCAACAGGCGGATGAGCAGTTCTTC	CASSQQADEQFF
TRBJ2-2	NA	TRBV29-1	NA	TGCAGCGTTGAAATCAGCGGGCGGAACACCGGGGAGCTGTTTTTT	CSVEISGRNTGELFF
TRBJ2-1	NA	TRBV7-2	NA	TGTGCCAGCAGCTCACTAATGGGTGAGCAGTTCTTC	CASSSLMGEQFF
TRBJ2-7	once	TRBV7-2	TRBD2	TGTGCCACCGCGCTAGCGGCAGTCTACGAGCAGTACTTC	CATALAAVYEQYF
TRBJ1-1	NA	TRBV7-9	TRBD1	TGTGCCAGCAGCTTCCCCCGACAGGGACAACGCTACACTGAAGCTTTCTTT	CASSFPRQGQRYTEAFF
TRBJ1-2	NA	TRBV5-6	NA	TGTGCCAGCAGCCCCGTTGGGGGGGAAATTTATGGCTACACCTTC	CASSPVGGEIYGYTF
TRBJ1-1	NA	TRBV30	NA	TGTGCCTGGATCCGCAGCGGGGTTTGGGGTGCTTTCTTT	CAWIRSGVWGAFF
TRBJ2-1	NA	TRBV6-5	TRBD1	TGTGCCAGCAGTTTCCCGGGACAGGGGAAGCATGAGCAGTTCTTC	CASSFPGQGKHEQFF
TRBJ2-3	NA	TRBV2	TRBD2	TGTGCCAGCTACTATCGCGGGACTAGCGGGATCACAGATACGCAGTATTTT	CASYYRGTSGITDTQYF
TRBJ2-7	NA	TRBV10-1	TRBD2	TGCGCCAGCAGTGGACGAATGCGGGACTCAAAACCGGGACTAGCGGGAGGGATCTCCTACGAGCAGTACTTC	CASSGRMRDSKPGLAGGISYEQYF
TRBJ2-3	NA	TRBV18	TRBD2	TGTGCCAGCTCACCACTCCCGTCGGGACTAGCGGGAGCGGTTAGCACAGATACGCAGTATTTT	CASSPLPSGLAGAVSTDTQYF
TRBJ2-5	NA	TRBV7-9	TRBD1	TGTGCCAGCAGCTTACCTTTCACGGCAGGGGGTTCAGAGACCCAGTACTTC	CASSLPFTAGGSETQYF
TRBJ2-7	NA	TRBV5-1	TRBD1	TGCGCCAGCAGCTTATTTGGGACAGATACTTACGAGCAGTACTTC	CASSLFGTDTYEQYF
TRBJ2-5	NA	TRBV2	TRBD1	TGTGCCAGCAGCAAGACAGGGGCATGGCAAGAGACCCAGTACTTC	CASSKTGAWQETQYF
TRBJ2-3	NA	TRBV10-3	TRBD2	TGTGCCATCAGTTTAGGGGCGGGAGGCGCAGATACGCAGTATTTT	CAISLGAGGADTQYF
TRBJ1-3	NA	TRBV9	NA	TGTGCCAGCAGCGTATCGAAAGGGGCTCCCGGAAACACCATATATTTT	CASSVSKGAPGNTIYF
TRBJ2-2	NA	TRBV5-8	TRBD2	TGTGCCAGCAGCTTCTCTACGACGCAACTAGCGCGATTCACCGGGGAGCTGTTTTTT	CASSFSTTQLARFTGELFF
TRBJ2-7	NA	TRBV2	TRBD2	TGTGCCAGCAGTGAAGGGCGGGAGCTCTACGAGCAGTACTTC	CASSEGRELYEQYF